The 7 T cell receptor beta chains given below trace back to one sample, sequenced in a study of identical twins. TCRdb reanalysed the 5' RACE reads using MiXCR and keeps one entry per CDR3 protein. This table holds about 720,000 distinct CDR3 sequences, around a sixth found once. This same sample was also taken into another study, of T cells expressing NK-cell markers.

Sequenced input: PBMCs. The source of these receptors is a woman aged 18-29 years in good health.

As DNA, the CDR3 is TGCGCCAGCAGCTTGGAACGGGTAGCCGGAAACACCATATATTTT. Translated, it gives CASSLERVAGNTIYF. This chain connects TRBV5-1 to TRBJ1-3; D gene ambiguous. From germline, CDR1 is SGHRS and CDR2 YFSETQ. The CDR3 has 15 residues. The germline V and J ends were trimmed by 0 bases and 4 bases, with 11 bases remaining between them.

The CDR3 loop reads CASSNGLISYEQYF. CDR3 coding DNA: TGTGCCAGCTCAAATGGACTAATATCTTACGAGCAGTACTTC. The chain carries TRBV18 and TRBJ2-7, with D tentatively TRBD2 (6 bases). Trimming pared 5 bases from V and 4 bases from J, leaving 15 bases between. Germline assignment: CDR1 KGHSH and CDR2 LQKENI. The CDR3 has 14 residues.

This clonotype was detected ten times or more. The CDR3 nucleotides are TGCAGTGCTAGACAGGGTAGCACAGATACGCAGTATTTT. It yields the protein CSARQGSTDTQYF. The rearrangement joins TRBV20-1 to TRBJ2-3; tentative D call: TRBD1 (5 bases). Germline loops: CDR1 DFQATT, CDR2 SNEGSKA (reference sequence). The length of the CDR3 is 13 residues. Trimming shortened V by 2 bases and J by 0 bases, and 6 bases separated the two germline ends.

This clonotype was counted many times. The V call is TRBV5-1, the J call TRBJ2-1, with 13 bases identical to TRBD2. The V and J ends lost 4 bases and 6 bases, in that order; junction bases with no gene match: 16. Germline V lookup: CDR1 SGHRS, CDR2 YFSETQ. This CDR3 region has 19 residues. The DNA for the CDR3 is TGCGCCAGCAGCCTACGCTCGACTAGCGGGGGGCAAAACACCAATGAGCAGTTCTTC. Encoded protein: CASSLRSTSGGQNTNEQFF.

This rearrangement joins TRBV5-6 to TRBJ2-2; TRBD1 matches 7 bases. Germline V lookup: CDR1 SGHDT, CDR2 YYEEEE. The trim removed 5 bases at V and 0 bases at J, leaving 7 bases unmatched. This CDR3 is built from 16 residues. CDR3 coding DNA: TGTGCCAGCAGAAGGGGACAGCCAGCGAACACCGGGGAGCTGTTTTTT. Residues: CASRRGQPANTGELFF.

The J gene is TRBJ2-7, the V gene TRBV10-2; either TRBD1 or TRBD2 may fit D (5 bases each). Germline V lookup: CDR1 WSHSY, CDR2 SAAADI. This CDR3 is built from 13 residues. The germline V and J ends were trimmed by 6 bases and 4 bases, with 13 bases remaining between them. The DNA of the CDR3 is TGCGCCAGCAGGCCGGGACGGATATACGAGCAGTACTTC. Its translation is CASRPGRIYEQYF.

This clonotype was observed a few times. The rearrangement links TRBV6-2 or TRBV6-3 to TRBJ1-1; no definite D call. V shed 5 bases and J shed 3 bases, with 16 bases lying between them. The germline CDR1 and CDR2 sequences are MNHEY and SVGEGT. CDR3 length: 15 residues. The CDR3 region is CASSTLPPRDTEAFF. CDR3 DNA: TGTGCCAGCAGTACCCTCCCTCCAAGGGACACTGAAGCTTTCTTT.